Following are 20 T cell receptor beta chains from one sample sequenced in a study of blood T cell repertoires in COVID-19. Measured with immunoSEQ multiplex PCR; TCRdb has only the in-frame clones, and not every one. The sample records 140,000 to 150,000 clones, around 80% being singletons. What was sequenced was PBMCs or T cells enriched from blood (not recorded which). The receptors come from a woman between 45 and 65 years old who had recovered from COVID-19.

This sequence joins TRBV11-3 and TRBJ2-3; no clear D. Germline assignment: CDR1 SGHNT and CDR2 YENEEA. Between the trimmed V and J ends, which lost 5 bases and 0 bases, there was a span of 9 bases. CDR3 length: 14 residues. For the CDR3, the DNA is TGTGCCAGCAGCCCAACCAGGAGCACAGATACGCAGTATTTT. Translation gives CASSPTRSTDTQYF. Together with reference TRBV11-3 and TRBJ2-3, the CDR3 gives the full variable domain: EAGVVQSPRYKIIEKKQPVAFWCNPISGHNTLYWYLQNLGQGPELLIRYENEEAVDDSQLPKDRFSAERLKGVDSTLKIQPAELGDSAVYLCASSPTRSTDTQYFGPGTRLTVL.

The gene calls are TRBV6-5 and TRBJ1-2; a weak D match, TRBD1 (6 bases). The CDR3 has 11 residues. The germline gives CDR1 MNHEY, CDR2 SVGAGI. V lost 9 bases and J 4 bases, leaving 9 bases between the germline ends. The chain's CDR3 is CASGQPYGYTF. The DNA of the CDR3 is TGTGCCAGTGGACAGCCCTATGGCTACACCTTC.

V and J are TRBV19 and TRBJ1-2; D is perhaps TRBD1 (6 bases). V shed 6 bases and J shed 6 bases, with 17 bases lying between them. There are 14 residues in the CDR3. Germline loops: CDR1 LNHDA, CDR2 SQIVND (reference sequence). CDR3 nucleotides: TGTGCCAGTAGGTCCTGGGGAGCAGGGGATGGCTACACCTTC. As protein: CASRSWGAGDGYTF.

The chain uses TRBV19 and TRBJ2-5, with a tentative D call TRBD2 (5 bases). Trimming took off 7 bases at V and 5 bases at J, with 20 bases between the two ends. CDR1 is LNHDA and CDR2 is SQIVND in the germline V gene (reference sequence). The CDR3 spans 15 residues. The chain's CDR3 is CASTGGLAGLETQYF. Written as DNA, the CDR3 is TGTGCCAGTACCGGAGGTTTGGCAGGCCTTGAGACCCAGTACTTC.

This chain links TRBV29-1 with TRBJ1-2; TRBD1 might be the D (6 bases). Germline V gene data show CDR1 as SQVTM and CDR2 as ANQGSEA. V lost 1 base, J lost 4 bases, and 25 bases lay in between. This CDR3 region has 18 residues. For the CDR3, the DNA is TGCAGCGTTGAAGCGCCGCACAGACAAGGGGGTTCAGTCTATGGCTACACCTTC. It specifies CSVEAPHRQGGSVYGYTF.

This clone was seen once. The gene calls are TRBV12-3 or TRBV12-4 and TRBJ1-5, with 7 bases matching TRBD1. The CDR3 totals 12 residues. The V segment lost 5 bases and the J segment 7 bases; nucleotides outside the gene matches: 2. The DNA for the CDR3 is TGTGCCAGCAGTAACAGGGGCCAGCCCCAGCATTTT. Residues: CASSNRGQPQHF.

V gene TRBV7-2 combines with J gene TRBJ2-7; weak D call: TRBD2 (6 bases). Trimming removed 5 bases from V and 2 bases from J, with 13 bases in between. The CDR3 loop spans 14 amino acids. Per the germline V gene, CDR1 is SGHTA and CDR2 is FQGNSA. The CDR3 nucleotides are TGTGCCAGCAGCACCCGGGACTGGGCCTACGAGCAGTACTTC. Encoded protein: CASSTRDWAYEQYF.

V and J are TRBV14 and TRBJ1-1, with a possible D match to TRBD1 (5 bases). CDR1 is SGHDN and CDR2 is FVKESK in the germline V gene. V lost 1 base to trimming and J lost 4 bases, with 19 bases between them. This CDR3 has 17 residues. The chain's CDR3 is CASSQGDSEIWVTEAFF. The DNA of the CDR3 is TGTGCCAGCAGCCAAGGCGACAGCGAAATTTGGGTCACTGAAGCTTTCTTT.

This chain uses TRBV2 with TRBJ2-2, with 7 bases fitting TRBD2. Germline V lookup: CDR1 SNHLY, CDR2 FYNNEI. CDR3 length: 15 residues. With V trimmed by 4 bases and J by 4 bases, 6 bases remained unmatched. CDR3: CASSVRTSSTGELFF. CDR3 sequence (DNA): TGTGCCAGCAGTGTACGGACTAGTTCCACCGGGGAGCTGTTTTTT. Together with reference TRBV2 and TRBJ2-2, the CDR3 gives the full variable domain: EPEVTQTPSHQVTQMGQEVILRCVPISNHLYFYWYRQILGQKVEFLVSFYNNEISEKSEIFDDQFSVERPDGSNFTLKIRSTKLEDSAMYFCASSVRTSSTGELFFGEGSRLTVL.

The V call is TRBV9, the J call TRBJ2-3, with 13 nucleotides matching TRBD2. Germline-derived CDR1 and CDR2 are SGDLS and YYNGEE. Trimming cost V 0 bases and J 8 bases; bases outside gene matches: 6. This CDR3 region has 16 residues. Here the CDR3 reads CASSVETGLAGATQYF. The CDR3 DNA reads as TGTGCCAGCAGCGTAGAAACCGGACTAGCGGGGGCTACGCAGTATTTT.

V gene TRBV15 combines with J gene TRBJ1-4, with D tentatively TRBD1 (6 bases). V was pared by 4 bases and J by 0 bases, with 9 bases between. The CDR3 totals 15 residues. CDR1 is LNHNV and CDR2 is YYDKDF in the germline V gene (reference sequence). The chain's CDR3 is CATSNRVATNEKLFF. CDR3 coding DNA: TGTGCCACCAGCAACAGGGTAGCAACTAATGAAAAACTGTTTTTT.

For the CDR3, the DNA is TGTGCCAGCAGTCTTATCCCTCGGCCCCAGCATTTT. It translates to CASSLIPRPQHF. This chain connects TRBV6-5 to TRBJ1-5, with D uncertain. CDR1 and CDR2 (germline): MNHEY, SVGAGI. V was trimmed by 5 bases and J by 9 bases, leaving 11 bases between them. This CDR3 contains 12 residues.

The genes are TRBV5-1 and TRBJ2-3; 12 bases fit TRBD1. This CDR3 has 14 residues. CDR1 is SGHRS and CDR2 is YFSETQ in the germline V gene. The J segment lost 8 bases and the V segment lost 4 bases, leaving 5 bases of the junction unmatched. The CDR3 is CASSQGTGGVTQYF. CDR3 bases: TGCGCCAGCAGCCAAGGGACAGGGGGCGTTACGCAGTATTTT. Using reference TRBV5-1 and TRBJ2-3 for the parts outside the CDR3, the full variable domain is KAGVTQTPRYLIKTRGQQVTLSCSPISGHRSVSWYQQTPGQGLQFLFEYFSETQRNKGNFPGRFSGRQFSNSRSEMNVSTLELGDSALYLCASSQGTGGVTQYFGPGTRLTVL.

The rearrangement uses TRBV14 and TRBJ1-1; D might be TRBD1 (6 bases). Trimming pared 4 bases from V and 6 bases from J, leaving 15 bases between. Per germline, CDR1 SGHDN and CDR2 FVKESK. The length of the CDR3 is 14 residues. CDR3 sequence: CASSPPGGRPEAFF. In DNA, the CDR3 is TGTGCCAGCAGCCCCCCGGGGGGGCGACCTGAAGCTTTCTTT. The full variable domain, completed using reference TRBV14 and TRBJ1-1, is EAGVTQFPSHSVIEKGQTVTLRCDPISGHDNLYWYRRVMGKEIKFLLHFVKESKQDESGMPNNRFLAERTGGTYSTLKVQPAELEDSGVYFCASSPPGGRPEAFFGQGTRLTVV.

The chain couples TRBV11-2 to TRBJ1-1; D uncertain. The germline V gene has CDR1 SGHAT and CDR2 FQNNGV. With 3 bases removed from V and 5 bases from J, the gap between germline ends came to 10 bases. The length of the CDR3 is 13 residues. CDR3 nucleotide sequence: TGTGCCAGCAGCTTCTTAGCTGGTACTGAAGCTTTCTTT. This gives the protein CASSFLAGTEAFF.

The genes are TRBV15 and TRBJ2-3, with 8 bases identical to TRBD1. Germline CDR1 LNHNV, CDR2 YYDKDF (reference sequence). This CDR3 has 20 amino acids. V shed 2 bases, J shed 0 bases, and the junction held 16 bases outside the gene matches. The CDR3 nucleotides read TGTGCCACCAGCAGAAAAGTGCCCGTCAGGGGGCCCTTGAGCACAGATACGCAGTATTTT. Residues: CATSRKVPVRGPLSTDTQYF. The whole variable domain, remainder taken from reference TRBV15 and TRBJ2-3, is DAMVIQNPRYQVTQFGKPVTLSCSQTLNHNVMYWYQQKSSQAPKLLFHYYDKDFNNEADTPDNFQSRRPNTSFCFLDIRSPGLGDTAMYLCATSRKVPVRGPLSTDTQYFGPGTRLTVL.

The DNA of the CDR3 is TGTGCCACCTCCCGAGGCGGGGGGGGCTACAATGAGCAGTTCTTC. Protein: CATSRGGGGYNEQFF. J is TRBJ2-1 and V is TRBV9; 9 bases are shared with TRBD2. The CDR3 length is 15 residues. Germline CDR1 and CDR2: SGDLS and YYNGEE. Losses at the gene ends were 9 bases for V and 3 bases for J; bases not matched to a gene: 10.

The table lists this clone with a count of one. This chain uses TRBV6-1 with TRBJ2-4; a possible D gene is TRBD2 (6 bases). The V gene's germline CDR1 is MNHNS and CDR2 SASEGT. V was clipped by 2 bases and J by 6 bases, with 8 bases between them. CDR3 size: 13 residues. Here the CDR3 DNA reads TGTGCCAGCAGTGAACGGGACTTAAACATTCAGTACTTC. Protein product: CASSERDLNIQYF.

The chain is built from TRBV4-1 and TRBJ2-5, with D tentatively TRBD1 (6 bases). The CDR3 is 15 amino acids. With 4 bases removed from V and 4 bases from J, the gap between germline ends came to 16 bases. From germline, CDR1 is MGHRA and CDR2 YSYEKL. CDR3 bases: TGCGCCAGCAGCCGAAAACTACAGGGACCAGAGACCCAGTACTTC. It specifies CASSRKLQGPETQYF.

This sequence joins TRBV25-1 and TRBJ1-2; no clear D. V lost 1 base, J lost 7 bases, and 13 bases lay in between. This CDR3 contains 14 residues. CDR1 and CDR2 (germline): MGHDK, SYGVNS. Written as DNA, the CDR3 is TGTGCCAGCAGTGAATGGAGTGGCTCGGGTGGCTACACCTTC. This gives the protein CASSEWSGSGGYTF.